This TCR beta chain came from a study of OX40 agonist ivuxolimab in advanced cancers. Study in general: Every patient in dose escalation had hepatocellular carcinoma, melanoma, renal cell or head and neck cancer.

This clone was observed a few times. The CDR3 has 14 amino acids. Germline V gene data show CDR1 as MGHDK and CDR2 as SYGVNS. Trimming shortened V by 4 bases and J by 2 bases, and 11 bases separated the two germline ends. The table came from immunoSEQ multiplex PCR; TCRdb's copy has only in-frame clones and leaves some out. In the table there are some 100,000 clones, roughly nine tenths of which are singletons. The chain employs TRBV25-1 and TRBJ1-1, with unresolved D. This receptor was obtained from an adult with an advanced solid tumor such as melanoma, head and neck, liver or kidney cancer. The sample was CD4+ or CD8+ T cells sorted from blood, taken in a trial of the OX40 agonist ivuxolimab. CDR3 loop: CASSAPGLNTEAFF. The CDR3 DNA is TGTGCCAGCAGTGCCCCGGGTCTAAACACTGAAGCTTTCTTT.